Listed here is a single T cell receptor (beta chain). The source of the sample is a study of cytomegalovirus exposure and HLA in healthy donors. For the study at large: Inside one of the first data releases sat 75 million to 100 million unique TCRs taken from HLA-typed donors.

The J segment lost 4 bases and the V segment lost 3 bases, leaving 12 bases of the junction unmatched. The CDR3 is 18 amino acids. Germline V CDR1 and CDR2: SGDLS, YYNGEE. PCR primers comprised 60 Vbeta and 13 Jbeta primers. TCRdb's table, derived via immunoSEQ multiplex PCR, lists solely in-frame clones and lacks some. The sample records 90,000 to 120,000 clones, approximately 70% being singletons. The chain is built from TRBV9 and TRBJ2-1; 11 bases fit TRBD2. The TCR sequence derives from a man aged 25-40 years in good health and CMV-seropositive. Sequencing was performed on PBMCs. In DNA form, the CDR3 reads TGTGCCAGCAGCGACCCTTTAGCGGGGGGGCGAGTTTACAATGAGCAGTTCTTC. It yields the protein CASSDPLAGGRVYNEQFF.